This T cell receptor beta chain emerged from a study of human T cells and chemical hapten exposure. The V and J ends lost 0 bases and 4 bases, in that order; junction bases with no gene match: 2. Germline V CDR1 and CDR2: MGHDK, SYGVNS. CDR3 length equals 15 residues. The library put unique molecular identifiers onto individual cDNA molecules. Authors' data handling: Per-sample TCR counts ranged from about 23,224 to 750,000, median around 96,000. TCRdb called the reads again in MiXCR, with one record for every CDR3 protein. TCRdb's processing, not the authors' own work, is the source of the V and J calls. The sample contains about 120,000 distinct CDR3 sequences, roughly 8.5% of which appear only once. This clonotype was found a few times. Sequencing started from total RNA isolated from unfractionated whole blood.

This sequence was found in a human donor in good health. Some clones in this sample may be carry-over from other donors' samples. What was sequenced was whole blood. V is TRBV25-1 and J is TRBJ2-1, with 8 bases that match TRBD1. CDR3 sequence reads: CASSEYGTGYNEQFF. CDR3 sequence (DNA): TGTGCCAGCAGTGAATACGGGACAGGATACAATGAGCAGTTCTTC.